This is a list of T cell receptor beta chains from one sample in a study of blood T cell repertoires in COVID-19. The table came from immunoSEQ multiplex PCR; TCRdb's copy has only in-frame clones and leaves some out. The data hold about 440,000 clones, with approximately 89% observed a single time. Sequencing was performed on peripheral blood. The receptors derive from a woman between 50 and 59 years old with COVID-19, enrolled during active disease. The CDR3 runs from the conserved cysteine through the conserved F or W.

j_gene | v_gene | CDR3aa
TRBJ1-1 | TRBV12-3/TRBV12-4 | CASSRTGQSTFF
TRBJ2-7 | TRBV13 | CASSSSSYEQYF
TRBJ1-5 | TRBV6-1 | CASSEQGAGNQPQHF
TRBJ1-1 | TRBV18 | CASSPPDRGLGTEAFF
TRBJ2-3 | TRBV18 | CASSPYITDTQYF
TRBJ2-7 | TRBV7-9 | CASSRSWEQEGSF
TRBJ1-4 | TRBV5-6 | CASSIGQYNEKLFF
TRBJ1-2 | TRBV5-1 | CASSDRGLNYGYTF
TRBJ2-3 | TRBV4-1 | CASSQGSWGLAGGPQYF
TRBJ1-6 | TRBV7-9 | CASSSDRGGSPLHF
TRBJ2-3 | TRBV11-2 | CASSSMTSGTDTQYF
TRBJ1-2 | TRBV6-5 | CASSKQGNGYTF
TRBJ2-2 | TRBV11-1 | CASSRQVNTGELFF
TRBJ1-2 | TRBV12-3/TRBV12-4 | CASSLVAHGYTF
TRBJ2-7 | TRBV18 | CASSPPTGALTDEQYF
TRBJ1-1 | TRBV6-1 | CASSDPGGGMNTEAFF
TRBJ1-1 | TRBV14 | CASSLLVAGTEAFF